These T cell receptor beta chains were read from a single sample in a study of OX40 agonist ivuxolimab in advanced cancers. The table came from immunoSEQ multiplex PCR; TCRdb's copy has only in-frame clones and leaves some out. The sample consists of about 60,000 clones, about 86% of them appearing once. The specimen was CD4+ or CD8+ T cells sorted from blood, collected in a trial of the OX40 agonist ivuxolimab. The origin of the receptors is an adult with an advanced solid tumor such as melanoma, head and neck, liver or kidney cancer. CDR3s include the opening cysteine and the closing phenylalanine or tryptophan.

>TRBJ1-1|TRBV6-6
CASSYFSDGNTEAFF
>TRBJ2-3|TRBV6-5
CASSYSPFTDTQYF
>TRBJ1-5|TRBV7-3
CASSVQGGNQPQHF
>TRBJ2-5|TRBV11-3
CASSLGGDPQETQYF
>TRBJ1-1|TRBV5-1
CASSLAGTSYTEAFF
>TRBJ2-7|TRBV19
CASSIGLASRYEQYF
>TRBJ1-2|TRBV6-6
CASSQGLTDYGYTF
>TRBJ2-4|TRBV6-1
CASSGTGAANIQYF
>TRBJ1-1|TRBV4-3
CASSQSRDRQAFF
>TRBJ1-5|TRBV6-6
CASSYSGSSNQPQHF
>TRBJ1-4|TRBV7-8
CASSARTARDEKLFF
>TRBJ2-7|TRBV11-3
CASSLELSRGTYEQYF
>TRBJ1-5|TRBV7-2
CASSLRQGGTNQPQHF
>TRBJ2-5|TRBV29-1
CSVTGGHQETQYF
>TRBJ2-7|TRBV9
CASSPAASLYEQYF
>TRBJ2-5|TRBV19
CASSIPPGTGGAETQYF
>TRBJ2-5|TRBV7-3
CASSFGSQETQYF
>TRBJ1-4|TRBV7-2
CASSIPTGVVEKLFF
>TRBJ2-5|TRBV28
CASRAGRAETQYF
>TRBJ1-4|TRBV6-1
CASEAGGADNEKLFF
>TRBJ1-5|TRBV4-3
CASSQESGASNQPQHF
>TRBJ2-5|TRBV9
CASSVETGLWETQYF
>TRBJ1-5|TRBV7-6
CASSLDGKRNQPQHF
>TRBJ2-5|TRBV5-4
CASSLTPLSEETQYF
>TRBJ1-2|TRBV6-6
CASRGDSAIKGYTF
>TRBJ1-4|TRBV27
CASRLLSGADEKLFF
>TRBJ1-5|TRBV9
CASSTSGVQPQHF
>TRBJ2-3|TRBV5-1
CASSPTGEDTQYF
>TRBJ2-5|TRBV5-4
CASSPRDRGRGETQYF
>TRBJ1-1|TRBV27
CASSSPGQGAFEAFF
>TRBJ2-5|TRBV5-1
CASAEGTLGTQYF